The next 17 T cell receptor beta chains were all read from a single sample in a study of immune evolution from preneoplasia to lung adenocarcinoma. TCRdb's copy holds only in-frame clones and misses some; the assay was immunoSEQ multiplex PCR. The data hold around 6,200 clones, with 80% to 90% observed a single time. The sample comprised FFPE adjacent normal lung tissue. All receptors come from a donor at least 70 years old with lung adenocarcinoma.

This sequence joins TRBV4-1 and TRBJ2-3, with 8 nucleotides matching TRBD1. The CDR3 spans 14 residues. The V segment lost 9 bases and the J segment 1 base; nucleotides outside the gene matches: 6. The germline CDR1 and CDR2 sequences are MGHRA and YSYEKL. CDR3 bases: TGCGCCAGTTTGGACAGGGTTGGCACAGATACGCAGTATTTT. Translation gives CASLDRVGTDTQYF.

V gene TRBV29-1 combines with J gene TRBJ1-1; D possibly corresponds to TRBD1 (6 bases). This CDR3 is 14 amino acids long. Trimming stripped 4 bases from V and 8 bases from J, with 20 bases between. Germline values: CDR1 SQVTM, CDR2 ANQGSEA. CDR3 amino acids: CSVGVVSYREEAFF. DNA for the CDR3: TGCAGCGTTGGAGTCGTGTCCTACAGGGAAGAAGCTTTCTTT.

The V gene is TRBV6-5, the J gene TRBJ2-7; D is possibly TRBD1 (5 bases). V dropped 6 bases and J dropped 5 bases, with 8 bases sitting between them. Germline V CDR1 and CDR2: MNHEY, SVGAGI. The CDR3 length is 11 residues. CDR3 loop: CASRQGNEQYF. The CDR3 nucleotides are TGTGCCAGCAGGCAGGGTAACGAGCAGTACTTC.

This chain links TRBV11-2 with TRBJ2-7; weak D call: TRBD1 (7 bases). With 4 bases removed from V and 6 bases from J, the gap between germline ends came to 25 bases. The germline V gene encodes CDR1 SGHAT and CDR2 FQNNGV. There are 17 residues in the CDR3. DNA for the CDR3: TGTGCCAGCAGCTACTATGGAGGGGGCCTAATTCCGAGCGAGCAGTACTTC. It codes for CASSYYGGGLIPSEQYF.

The chain combines TRBV2 with TRBJ1-3, with D unclear. CDR1 SNHLY and CDR2 FYNNEI come from the germline V gene. Trimming left V 2 bases short and J 0 bases short, with 17 bases between. The CDR3 sequence is 18 residues long. The CDR3 DNA reads as TGTGCCAGCAGTGAATACGGTCCCAGGCTGAACTCTGGAAACACCATATATTTT. It specifies CASSEYGPRLNSGNTIYF.

This chain joins TRBV7-6 and TRBJ2-2; 10 nucleotides match TRBD1. The J segment lost 4 bases and the V segment lost 3 bases, leaving 8 bases of the junction unmatched. The CDR3 totals 17 residues. Germline CDR1 and CDR2: SGHVS and FNYEAQ. CDR3: CASSFSGTGVFTGELFF. CDR3 bases: TGTGCCAGCAGCTTCTCCGGGACAGGGGTTTTCACCGGGGAGCTGTTTTTT.

The chain has TRBV4-3 and TRBJ2-5; no definite D call. V lost 0 bases to trimming and J lost 5 bases, with 13 bases between them. Germline loops: CDR1 LGHNA, CDR2 YSLEER. This CDR3 is built from 15 residues. The CDR3 DNA sequence: TGCGCCAGCAGCCAAGATCAGTATAGAATGGAGACCCAGTACTTC. Translating gives CASSQDQYRMETQYF.

Regarding this clone: The junction differs from germline at one of its ends, possibly a read error. The chain joins TRBV19 to TRBJ2-2; D is undetermined. The CDR3 contains 16 residues. CDR1 and CDR2 (germline): LNHDA, SQIVND (reference sequence). This CDR3 reads CTSSEVSNANTGELFF. CDR3 bases: TGTACCAGTAGTGAAGTTAGTAACGCGAACACCGGGGAGCTGTTTTTT.

The chain combines TRBV10-1 with TRBJ2-2; tentatively, D is TRBD1 (5 bases). Germline V gene data show CDR1 as WNHNN and CDR2 as SYGVQD (reference sequence). The CDR3 consists of 16 residues. Trimming pared 0 bases from V and 0 bases from J, leaving 8 bases between. The CDR3 DNA is TGCGCCAGCAGTGAGTCGGTGACAGCGAACACCGGGGAGCTGTTTTTT. Its protein product is CASSESVTANTGELFF.

The rearrangement links TRBV6-6 to TRBJ1-2, with TRBD1 matching 11 bases. The CDR3 loop spans 15 amino acids. The J segment lost 8 bases and the V segment lost 5 bases, leaving 10 bases of the junction unmatched. Germline CDR1 and CDR2: MNHNY and SVGAGI (reference sequence). DNA of the CDR3: TGTGCCAGCAGTGACCCTCCGGGACAGGGGGAAGGCTACACCTTC. Amino acid sequence: CASSDPPGQGEGYTF.

The chain is built from TRBV2 and TRBJ2-5, with TRBD1 identical over 7 bases. The length of the CDR3 is 16 residues. Losses at the gene ends were 10 bases for V and 2 bases for J; bases not matched to a gene: 16. The germline V gene encodes CDR1 SNHLY and CDR2 FYNNEI. The chain's CDR3 is CANRDGRDSTQETQYF. DNA for the CDR3: TGTGCCAACAGGGACGGTAGGGACAGCACACAAGAGACCCAGTACTTC.

The chain recombines TRBV27 with TRBJ2-5; D uncertain. With 8 bases removed from V and 5 bases from J, the gap between germline ends came to 9 bases. This CDR3 spans 11 amino acids. CDR1 and CDR2 (germline): MNHEY, SMNVEV (reference sequence). CDR3 in DNA: TGTGCCAGCGCAACTCGCGAGACCCAGTACTTC. It translates to CASATRETQYF.

The rearrangement links TRBV7-3 to TRBJ2-5; 7 bases fit TRBD1. The CDR3 runs to 14 residues. CDR1 is SGHTA, CDR2 FQGTGA, per germline. V shed 6 bases and J 4 bases; nucleotides not matched to a gene: 8. The CDR3 bases are TGTGCCAGCAGTTCTGGACAGGTCGCAGAGACCCAGTACTTC. It translates to CASSSGQVAETQYF.

The gene calls are TRBV29-1 and TRBJ1-2, with D tentatively TRBD1 (5 bases). Germline CDR1 is SQVTM and CDR2 is ANQGSEA. Deletions cut 6 bases from V and 8 bases from J, with 10 bases between. The CDR3 runs to 10 residues. DNA for the CDR3: TGCAGCGTCGAACAGGACGGCTACACCTTC. This encodes CSVEQDGYTF. Full variable domain (rest looked up from reference TRBV29-1 and TRBJ1-2): SAVISQKPSRDICQRGTSLTIQCQVDSQVTMMFWYRQQPGQSLTLIATANQGSEATYESGFVIDKFPISRPNLTFSTLTVSNMSPEDSSIYLCSVEQDGYTFGSGTRLTVV.

On this clone: A read error may account for a junction end that differs from germline. V gene TRBV2 combines with J gene TRBJ2-7, with D possibly being TRBD2 (5 bases). Germline loops: CDR1 SNHLY, CDR2 FYNNEI. The CDR3 is 10 residues long. The CDR3 bases are TGTGCCAGCCGTGAGGGCGAGCAGTACTTC. Translated: CASREGEQYF. Combining the CDR3 with reference TRBV2 and TRBJ2-7 gives the whole variable domain EPEVTQTPSHQVTQMGQEVILRCVPISNHLYFYWYRQILGQKVEFLVSFYNNEISEKSEIFDDQFSVERPDGSNFTLKIRSTKLEDSAMYFCASREGEQYFGPGTRLTVT.

This rearrangement joins TRBV4-3 to TRBJ1-2; D not certain. The V and J ends lost 0 bases and 5 bases respectively, with 10 bases between them. CDR1 and CDR2 from the germline V gene are LGHNA and YSLEER. CDR3 length equals 14 residues. The CDR3 DNA is TGCGCCAGCAGCCAAGATCTGGTAGGGTATGGCTACACCTTC. It translates to CASSQDLVGYGYTF.

This rearrangement joins TRBV7-9 to TRBJ2-1; 8 bases agree with TRBD2. The V gene's germline CDR1 is SEHNR and CDR2 FQNEAQ (reference sequence). This CDR3 is 14 amino acids long. With 4 bases clipped from V and 9 bases from J, the junction kept 8 bases outside the gene matches. The CDR3 here is CASSSSAGGLEQFF. The CDR3 bases are TGTGCCAGCAGCTCATCCGCGGGAGGCCTTGAGCAGTTCTTC.